These T cell receptor beta chains were read from a single sample in a study of blood T cell repertoires in COVID-19. Produced via immunoSEQ multiplex PCR; TCRdb's table is partial and in-frame only. The repertoire holds nearly 200,000 clones, with about 90% as singletons. The sequenced material came from PBMCs or T cells enriched from blood (not recorded which). The receptors were sampled from a woman between 18 and 30 years old who had recovered from COVID-19. Each CDR3 is given without its conserved first and last residue. Each record gives: V gene, J gene, CDR3 protein.

>TRBV5-1|TRBJ1-3
ASSSTGTGWTIY
>TRBV5-1|TRBJ2-2
ASSGGGLNTGELF
>TRBV7-9|TRBJ1-1
ASSLLGGARNTEAF
>TRBV19|TRBJ2-7
ASSKGAGLSYEQY
>TRBV2|TRBJ1-2
ASGARDRAIYGYT
>TRBV4-1|TRBJ1-5
ASSPGTGWDQPQH
>TRBV28|TRBJ1-5
ASSAGTGADQPQH
>TRBV7-7|TRBJ2-7
ASSLARSGTASHEQY
>TRBV30|TRBJ2-6
AWSSRGTDRSGANVLT
>TRBV19|TRBJ2-2
ASGGQGAAVTGELF
>TRBV5-1|TRBJ1-4
ASTSSGGKEKLF
>TRBV2|TRBJ2-1
ASQLGDFEYNEQF
>TRBV28|TRBJ2-7
ASSFVGGPVEQY
>TRBV5-4|TRBJ1-2
ASSSGTGQGYGYT
>TRBV24-1|TRBJ1-2
ATSDDSFYGYT
>TRBV9|TRBJ1-1
ASSVSGTGATEAF